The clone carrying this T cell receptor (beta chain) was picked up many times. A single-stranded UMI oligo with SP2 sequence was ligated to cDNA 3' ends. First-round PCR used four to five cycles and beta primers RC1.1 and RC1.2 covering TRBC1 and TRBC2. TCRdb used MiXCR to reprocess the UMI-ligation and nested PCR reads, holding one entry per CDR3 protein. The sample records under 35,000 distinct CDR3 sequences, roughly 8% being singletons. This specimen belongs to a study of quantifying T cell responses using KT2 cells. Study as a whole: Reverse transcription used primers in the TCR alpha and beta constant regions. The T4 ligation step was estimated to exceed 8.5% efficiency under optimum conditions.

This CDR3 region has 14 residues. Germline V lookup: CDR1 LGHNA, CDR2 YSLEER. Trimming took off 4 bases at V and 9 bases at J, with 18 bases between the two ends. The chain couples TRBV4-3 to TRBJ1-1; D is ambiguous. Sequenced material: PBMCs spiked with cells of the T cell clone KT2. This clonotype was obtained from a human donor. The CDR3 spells CASSPKKDGAKAFF. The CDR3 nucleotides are TGCGCCAGCAGCCCAAAAAAGGACGGAGCCAAAGCTTTCTTT.